One T cell receptor beta chain is described in this entry. Each 20-30 mg portion of unsorted bulk tissue served as the source for co-extraction of RNA and DNA. With a constant-region primer, TCR beta cDNA was made from approximately 520 ng of total RNA. Employing slightly modified ARM-PCR, three nested multiplex PCR rounds were run, and these gave rise to the TCR beta libraries. TRBV1-TRBV30 forward primers and a C-beta reverse primer were used in the first two PCR rounds, which each ran for approximately 10 cycles. TCRdb reprocessed the multiplex PCR reads via MiXCR and lists one record per CDR3 protein. The table shows about 100,000 distinct CDR3 sequences, with about 70% occurring only once. This specimen comes from a study of tumor-infiltrating lymphocytes in primary liver carcinoma. The V and J ends lost 0 bases and 4 bases respectively, with 13 bases between them. Germline V lookup: CDR1 SGHRS, CDR2 YFSETQ. The CDR3 has 15 residues.

This clonotype originated in a woman in her sixties with primary liver carcinoma and hepatitis B virus infection. Sequencing used liver tumor tissue from sampling region 2. Regarding subset: tumor region T2, inferior pole. The chain joins TRBV5-1 to TRBJ2-5; perhaps TRBD2 as D (6 bases). Here the CDR3 reads CASSLVRAEGETQYF. The CDR3 DNA follows: TGCGCCAGCAGCTTGGTTCGGGCGGAGGGAGAGACCCAGTACTTC.